The T cell receptor (beta chain) described here comes from a study of T-cell reconstitution after alpha-beta-depleted transplantation in children (TCRdb year 2016). Turning to the overall study: The study quantitatively tracked T-cell immune reconstitution after TCRalphabeta/CD19-depleted allogeneic hematopoietic cell transplantation in children using TCR repertoire profiling.

This clonotype was recorded at least ten times. No antigen is known for it. Base-call qualities are not available, and no considerably larger clone is one nucleotide away. Libraries were built with PCR. Sequencing instrument: Illumina HiSeq 2500. TCR library preparation used molecular barcoding, with unique molecular identifiers applied to normalize quantification of the TCRbeta repertoire. TCRdb reanalyzed the raw reads on its own, using fastp at Q25 for trimming and MiXCR for clone calling, and kept in-frame beta chains. Each CDR3 protein gets just one entry, which takes the most common genes and DNA from the rows behind it. The sample yields around 500,000 distinct CDR3 sequences; 12% were counted once. In total, the top ten clones hold about 5.4% of the sample. The CDR1 and CDR2 encoded by the germline V gene are SGHTA and FQGNSA. The CDR3 numbers 16 residues from cysteine through phenylalanine. Just the 48-base CDR3 DNA is kept, in frame starting at base 1. V and J are truncated by 5 bases and 4 bases respectively, leaving an intervening sequence of 21 bases.

The rearrangement joined TRBV7-2 to TRBJ2-7; D gene: possibly TRBD1, on 8 matching bases. The sequence derives from a human donor who donated a stem cell graft to a child with combined immunodeficiency. The sequencing here drew on PBMCs from the stem cell graft donor, taken from the stem cell graft. Read as DNA, the sequence is TGTGCCAGCAGCCCAACAGCGGGGACAGGACTTTACGAGCAGTACTTC. Its product reads: CASSPTAGTGLYEQYF.